The rows below give T cell receptor beta chains drawn from one sample of a study of T and B cells in COVID-19 patients. TCRdb reprocessed the multiplex PCR reads via MiXCR and lists one record per CDR3 protein. The profile shows about 4,100 distinct CDR3 sequences, about 28% of them singletons. Sequencing input: blood. These TCRs come from a human donor with active COVID-19. The donor label of this sample is uncertain. The CDR3 runs from the conserved cysteine through the conserved F or W.

V gene,CDR3 protein
TRBV5-1,CASSLESGGYSTDTQYF
TRBV5-6,CASSLLGGGSNSPLHF
TRBV6-4,CASSDEGYSEQFF
TRBV24-1,CATSDATGPFSTDTQYF
TRBV12-3/TRBV12-4,CASSLGTNTEAFF
TRBV5-5,CASSQLPDRLNQPQHF
TRBV5-6,CASWRGTGVGETQYF
TRBV20-1,CSARVLGKDNQPQHF
TRBV5-1,CASSPGQNNSPLHF
TRBV5-1,CASSTDGNSPLHF
TRBV7-9,CASSLAASGDGETQYF
TRBV5-1,CASSLNKQTEAFF
TRBV5-1,CASSPRTGGQETQYF
TRBV18,CASSSTQGQNEKLFF
TRBV18,CASSPYGQGASNEQFF
TRBV6-5,CASSYRGGTGELFF
TRBV25-1,CASSELIDNYEQYF
TRBV6-1,CASSERYGQAIPVGTQYF
TRBV11-2,CASSWGQGSGEQYF
TRBV5-4,CASNRDTDTQYF
TRBV10-1,CASSEPPGQRTEAFF
TRBV7-9,CASSLGNQPQHF
TRBV6-5,CASSGRQGPRETQYF
TRBV12-3/TRBV12-4,CASSLWLAGGGWETQYF
TRBV20-1,CSAIMGGTDTQYF
TRBV27,CASSFRDSRGYTF
TRBV27,CASSLRAPGTGLVETQYF
TRBV5-1,CASSLLRSYSPLHF
TRBV7-9,CASSLIGGHYNEQFF
TRBV11-2,CASSRGAAGGRETQYF
TRBV14,CASSQAGYNSPLHF
TRBV18,CASSSQTGRSEQFF
TRBV5-4,CASSEAQTEAFF
TRBV7-2,CASSFDRGKNDEQFF
TRBV19,CASSLRETGGVGQETQYF
TRBV18,CASSPRGGSYEQYF
TRBV7-2,CASSLEGVSTDTQYF
TRBV20-1,CCAPRTVQETQYF
TRBV27,CASRYSGTSLLGNTEAFF
TRBV5-4,CASSPGAGHYGYTF
TRBV29-1,CSVEGRQGLNTEAFF
TRBV4-3,CASSHRQGAYEQYF
TRBV7-9,CASRQTTGAEYNEQFF
TRBV6-5,CASNRLAGVEETQYF
TRBV10-3,CAISNTGEGNSPLHF
TRBV5-5,CASSWAGARGTDTQYF
TRBV10-3,CAISTGQAYNEQFF
TRBV6-2/TRBV6-3,CASNSVGRYEKLFF
TRBV7-9,CASSSHPNQPQHF